This T cell receptor beta chain originates from a study of prognosis after radiotherapy for stage I lung cancer. Whole-study context: Receipt of concurrent therapy with stereotactic body radiotherapy occurred in no patient.

This clonotype came up many times. Researchers used two-round multiplex PCR to amplify TCR beta CDR3 starting from genomic DNA. With primers specific to each TRBV and TRBJ gene, the first-round PCR was performed. TCRdb independently ran MiXCR on the multiplex PCR reads; one entry per CDR3 protein. The sample has 20,000 to 30,000 distinct CDR3 sequences; under 40% are singletons. This CDR3 is built from 14 residues. V dropped 4 bases and J dropped 4 bases, with 13 bases sitting between them. The germline V gene encodes CDR1 SEHNR and CDR2 FQNEAQ (reference sequence). V gene TRBV7-9 combines with J gene TRBJ1-2, with D perhaps matching TRBD1 (5 bases). The specimen comprised PBMCs, sampled before or after stereotactic body radiation therapy (not recorded which). The clonotype comes from a donor aged 50 or older with non-small cell lung cancer. This chain's CDR3 is CASSWDALGYGYTF. The CDR3 DNA sequence: TGTGCCAGCAGCTGGGACGCCTTGGGCTATGGCTACACCTTC. The whole variable domain, remainder taken from reference TRBV7-9 and TRBJ1-2, is DTGVSQNPRHKITKRGQNVTFRCDPISEHNRLYWYRQTLGQGPEFLTYFQNEAQLEKSRLLSDRFSAERPKGSFSTLEIQRTEQGDSAMYLCASSWDALGYGYTFGSGTRLTVV.